This TCR beta chain was profiled in a study of T cells in Graves' hyperthyroidism and ophthalmopathy. Study-wide results and caveats: Blood also held most thyroid clonotypes expanded beyond 0.001. Ophthalmopathy could be told apart from stable hyperthyroidism with a 13 V-J model.

RNA transcripts gave rise to amplified TCR beta CDR3 regions. TCR CDR3 underwent first-round RT-PCR with the HTBI primer set. In TCRdb, the multiplex PCR reads were re-called with MiXCR into one record per CDR3 protein. Here the sample spans about 270,000 distinct CDR3 sequences, 22% being singletons. CDR1 and CDR2 (germline): DFQATT, SNEGSKA (reference sequence). After removal of 0 bases from V and 3 bases from J, the junction contained 14 bases not matched to a gene. This CDR3 contains 18 residues. This clonotype was counted only a few times. Its specificity is unknown. Each diagnosis drew on symptoms, thyroxine, TRAb, thyroid ultrasound and orbital computed tomography findings.

The genes are TRBV20-1 and TRBJ2-1; 7 bases line up with TRBD2. The sequenced sample was blood. The source is a man aged 25 to 40 with Graves' ophthalmopathy. In nucleotides, the CDR3 is TGCAGTGCTAGAGATTGGGCGCCCGGCGGGACTAACTACAATGAGCAGTTCTTC. Its translation is CSARDWAPGGTNYNEQFF.